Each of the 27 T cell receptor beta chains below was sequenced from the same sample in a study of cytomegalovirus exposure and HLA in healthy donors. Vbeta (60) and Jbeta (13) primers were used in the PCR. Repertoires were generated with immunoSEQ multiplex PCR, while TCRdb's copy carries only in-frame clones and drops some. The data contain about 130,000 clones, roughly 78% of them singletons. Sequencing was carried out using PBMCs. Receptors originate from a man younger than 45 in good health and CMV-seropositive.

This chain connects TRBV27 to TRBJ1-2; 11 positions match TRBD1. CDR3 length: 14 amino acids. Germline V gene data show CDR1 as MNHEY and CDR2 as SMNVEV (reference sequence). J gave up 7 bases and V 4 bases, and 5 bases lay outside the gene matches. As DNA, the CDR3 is TGTGCCAGCAGTTCTGGACAGGGGGCTCTTGGCTACACCTTC. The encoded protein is CASSSGQGALGYTF.

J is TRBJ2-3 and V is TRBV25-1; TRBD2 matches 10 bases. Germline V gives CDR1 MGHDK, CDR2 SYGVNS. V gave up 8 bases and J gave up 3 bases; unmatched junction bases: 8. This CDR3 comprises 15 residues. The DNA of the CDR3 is TGTGCCAGCGGCGGAAGCGGGAGGGCAACAGATACGCAGTATTTT. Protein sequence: CASGGSGRATDTQYF.

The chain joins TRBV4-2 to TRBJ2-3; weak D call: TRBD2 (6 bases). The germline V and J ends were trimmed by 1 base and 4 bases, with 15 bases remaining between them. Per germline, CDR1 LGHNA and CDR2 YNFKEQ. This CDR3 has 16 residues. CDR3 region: CASSQGPLEGPDTQYF. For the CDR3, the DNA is TGTGCCAGCAGCCAAGGTCCTTTGGAGGGACCAGATACGCAGTATTTT.

CDR3 coding DNA: TGTGCCTGTAGCGGGAGTCCCTACGAGCAGTACTTC. Amino acid sequence: CACSGSPYEQYF. V and J are TRBV30 and TRBJ2-7; TRBD2 aligns across 9 bases. V dropped 6 bases and J dropped 2; count of bases not matched to a gene: 2. CDR3 length equals 12 residues. Germline V CDR1 and CDR2: GTSNPN, SVGIG (reference sequence).

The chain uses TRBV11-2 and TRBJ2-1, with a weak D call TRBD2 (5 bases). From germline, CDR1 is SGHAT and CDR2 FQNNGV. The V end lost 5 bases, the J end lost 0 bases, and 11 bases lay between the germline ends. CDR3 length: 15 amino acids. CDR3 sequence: CASSPSRSSYNEQFF. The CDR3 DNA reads TGTGCCAGCAGCCCTAGCCGGAGCTCCTACAATGAGCAGTTCTTC.

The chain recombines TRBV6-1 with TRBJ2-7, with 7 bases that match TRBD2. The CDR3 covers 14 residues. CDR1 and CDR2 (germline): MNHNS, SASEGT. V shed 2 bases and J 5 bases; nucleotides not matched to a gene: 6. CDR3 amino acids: CASSERREPDEQYF. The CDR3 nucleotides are TGTGCCAGCAGTGAACGGCGGGAGCCCGACGAGCAGTACTTC.

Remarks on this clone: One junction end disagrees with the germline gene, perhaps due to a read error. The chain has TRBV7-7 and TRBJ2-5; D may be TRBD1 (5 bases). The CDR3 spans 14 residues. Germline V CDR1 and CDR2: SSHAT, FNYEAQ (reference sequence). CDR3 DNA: TGTGCTAGCAGCCCCCGCAGGGACCAAGAGACCCAGTACTTC. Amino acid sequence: CASSPRRDQETQYF.

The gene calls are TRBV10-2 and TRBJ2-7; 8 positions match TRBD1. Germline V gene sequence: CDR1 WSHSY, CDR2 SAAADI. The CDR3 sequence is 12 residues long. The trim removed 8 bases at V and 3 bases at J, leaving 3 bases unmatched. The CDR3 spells CASGTGNYEQYF. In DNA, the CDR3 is TGCGCCAGCGGGACAGGCAACTACGAGCAGTACTTC.

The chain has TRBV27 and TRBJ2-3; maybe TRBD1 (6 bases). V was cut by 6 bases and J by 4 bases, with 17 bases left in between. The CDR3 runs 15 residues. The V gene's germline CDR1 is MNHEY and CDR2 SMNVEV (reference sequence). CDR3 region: CASSRNRVTPDTQYF. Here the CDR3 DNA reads TGTGCCAGCAGCCGAAACAGGGTGACCCCAGATACGCAGTATTTT.

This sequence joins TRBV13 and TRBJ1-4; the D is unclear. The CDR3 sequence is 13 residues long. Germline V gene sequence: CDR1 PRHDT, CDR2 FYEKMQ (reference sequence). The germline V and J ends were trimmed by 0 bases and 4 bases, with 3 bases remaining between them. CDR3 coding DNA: TGTGCCAGCAGCTTAGGTTATAATGAAAAACTGTTTTTT. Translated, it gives CASSLGYNEKLFF.

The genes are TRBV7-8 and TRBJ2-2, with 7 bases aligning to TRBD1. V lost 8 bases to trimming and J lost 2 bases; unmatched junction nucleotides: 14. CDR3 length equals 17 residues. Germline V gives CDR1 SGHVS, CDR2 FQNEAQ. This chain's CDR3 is CASPRERRTGNTGELFF. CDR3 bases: TGTGCCAGCCCCCGAGAAAGGAGGACAGGAAACACCGGGGAGCTGTTTTTT.

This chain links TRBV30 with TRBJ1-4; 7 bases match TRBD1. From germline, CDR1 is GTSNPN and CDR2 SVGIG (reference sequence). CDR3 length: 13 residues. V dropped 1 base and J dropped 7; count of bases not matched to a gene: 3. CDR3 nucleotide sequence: TGTGCCTGGAGTGGAGGGGGCGGTGAAAAACTGTTTTTT. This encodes CAWSGGGGEKLFF.

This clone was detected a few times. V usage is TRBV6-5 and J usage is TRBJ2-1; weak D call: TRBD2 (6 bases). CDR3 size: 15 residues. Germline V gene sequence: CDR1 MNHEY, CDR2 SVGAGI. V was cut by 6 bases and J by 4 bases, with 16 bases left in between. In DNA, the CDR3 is TGTGCCAGCAGCCGTACGGGAGCCACTTACAATGAGCAGTTCTTC. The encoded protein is CASSRTGATYNEQFF.

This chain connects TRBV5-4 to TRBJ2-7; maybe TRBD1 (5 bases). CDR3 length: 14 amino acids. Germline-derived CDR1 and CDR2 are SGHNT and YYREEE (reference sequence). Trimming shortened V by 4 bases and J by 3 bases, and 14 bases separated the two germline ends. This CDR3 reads CASSRLDSNYEQYF. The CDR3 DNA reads TGTGCCAGCAGCCGACTTGACAGCAACTACGAGCAGTACTTC. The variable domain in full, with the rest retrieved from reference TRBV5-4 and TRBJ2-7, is ETGVTQSPTHLIKTRGQQVTLRCSSQSGHNTVSWYQQALGQGPQFIFQYYREEENGRGNFPPRFSGLQFPNYSSELNVNALELDDSALYLCASSRLDSNYEQYFGPGTRLTVT.

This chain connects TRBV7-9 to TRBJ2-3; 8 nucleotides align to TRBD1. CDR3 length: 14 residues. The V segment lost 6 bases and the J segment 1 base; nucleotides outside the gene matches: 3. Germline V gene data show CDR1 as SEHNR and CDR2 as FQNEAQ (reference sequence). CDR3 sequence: CASRKTGGTDTQYF. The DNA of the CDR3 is TGTGCCAGCAGGAAGACAGGGGGCACAGATACGCAGTATTTT.

The CDR3 coding sequence is TGTGCCAGCACCCTTTACAGGGGGCGGGAGAACACTGAAGCTTTCTTT. Encoded protein: CASTLYRGRENTEAFF. This chain joins TRBV11-3 and TRBJ1-1; 9 bases line up with TRBD1. V shed 7 bases and J 1 base; nucleotides not matched to a gene: 10. The CDR3 extends over 16 amino acids. CDR1 and CDR2 (germline): SGHNT, YENEEA.

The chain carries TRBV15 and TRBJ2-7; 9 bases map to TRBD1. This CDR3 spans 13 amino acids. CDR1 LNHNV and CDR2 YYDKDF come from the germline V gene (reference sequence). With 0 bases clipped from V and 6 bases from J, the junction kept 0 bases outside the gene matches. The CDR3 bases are TGTGCCACCAGCAGAGAGGACAGGGGCGAGCAGTACTTC. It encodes CATSREDRGEQYF.

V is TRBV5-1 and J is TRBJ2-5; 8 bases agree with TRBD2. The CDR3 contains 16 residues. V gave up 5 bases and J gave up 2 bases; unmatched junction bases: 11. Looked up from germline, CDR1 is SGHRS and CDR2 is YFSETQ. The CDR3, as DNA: TGCGCCAGCAGACGACTGGAAGCGGGAGATCAAGAGACCCAGTACTTC. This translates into CASRRLEAGDQETQYF.

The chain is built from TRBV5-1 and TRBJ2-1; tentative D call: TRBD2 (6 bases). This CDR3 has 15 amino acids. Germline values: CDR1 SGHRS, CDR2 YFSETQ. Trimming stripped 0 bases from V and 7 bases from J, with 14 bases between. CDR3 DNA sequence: TGCGCCAGCAGCTTGGGGGGGGTTTCAGGGAATGAGCAGTTCTTC. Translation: CASSLGGVSGNEQFF.

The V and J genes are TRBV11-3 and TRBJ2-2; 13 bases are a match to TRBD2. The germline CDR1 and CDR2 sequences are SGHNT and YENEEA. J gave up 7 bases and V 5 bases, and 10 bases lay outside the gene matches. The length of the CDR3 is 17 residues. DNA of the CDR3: TGTGCCAGCAGCACCGGGAGGACTAGCGGGAGAAGCGGGGAGCTGTTTTTT. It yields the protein CASSTGRTSGRSGELFF.

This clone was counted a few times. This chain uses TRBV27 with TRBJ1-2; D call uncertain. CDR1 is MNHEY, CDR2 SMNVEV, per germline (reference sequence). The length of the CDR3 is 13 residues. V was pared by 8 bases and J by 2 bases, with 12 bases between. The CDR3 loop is CASHPDGNYGYTF. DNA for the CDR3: TGTGCCAGCCATCCCGACGGGAACTATGGCTACACCTTC.

In nucleotides, the CDR3 is TGTGCCAGTAGTAGAACTAGCGGGAAGGGTGAGCAGTTCTTC. This translates into CASSRTSGKGEQFF. The chain links TRBV19 to TRBJ2-1; 10 bases match TRBD2. This CDR3 has 14 amino acids. J was trimmed by 9 bases and V by 4 bases; bases with no gene match: 6. Germline-derived CDR1 and CDR2 are LNHDA and SQIVND (reference sequence).

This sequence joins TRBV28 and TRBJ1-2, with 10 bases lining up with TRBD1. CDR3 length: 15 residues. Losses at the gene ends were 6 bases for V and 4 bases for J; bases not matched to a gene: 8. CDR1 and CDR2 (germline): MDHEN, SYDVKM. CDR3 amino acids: CASSYGQGVTYGYTF. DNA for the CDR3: TGTGCCAGCAGCTACGGACAGGGGGTTACCTATGGCTACACCTTC.

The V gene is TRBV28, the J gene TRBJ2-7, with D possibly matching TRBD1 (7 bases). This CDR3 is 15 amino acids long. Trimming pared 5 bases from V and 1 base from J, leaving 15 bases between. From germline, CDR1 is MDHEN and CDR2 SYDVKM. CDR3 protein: CASSPGQDYSYEQYF. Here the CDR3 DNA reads TGTGCCAGCAGTCCCGGACAGGACTATTCCTACGAGCAGTACTTC.

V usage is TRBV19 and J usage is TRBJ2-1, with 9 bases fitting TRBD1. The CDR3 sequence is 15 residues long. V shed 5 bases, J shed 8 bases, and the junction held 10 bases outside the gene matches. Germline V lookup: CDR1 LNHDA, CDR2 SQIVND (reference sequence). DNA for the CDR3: TGTGCCAGTAGTCCTGACAGGGGGGATATCGATGAGCAGTTCTTC. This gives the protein CASSPDRGDIDEQFF.

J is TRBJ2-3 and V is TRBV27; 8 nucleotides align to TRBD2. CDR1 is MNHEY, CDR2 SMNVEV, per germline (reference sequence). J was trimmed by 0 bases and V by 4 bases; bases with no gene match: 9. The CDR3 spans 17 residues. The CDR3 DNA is TGTGCCAGCAGTTCCCCGGGAGGGCGGGTTAGCACAGATACGCAGTATTTT. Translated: CASSSPGGRVSTDTQYF.

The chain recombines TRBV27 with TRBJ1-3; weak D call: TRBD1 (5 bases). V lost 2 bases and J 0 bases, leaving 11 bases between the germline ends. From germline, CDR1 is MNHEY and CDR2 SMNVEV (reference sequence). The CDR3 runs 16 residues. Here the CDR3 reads CASSLDSRSSGNTIYF. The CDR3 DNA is TGTGCCAGCAGTTTAGACAGTAGGAGCTCTGGAAACACCATATATTTT.